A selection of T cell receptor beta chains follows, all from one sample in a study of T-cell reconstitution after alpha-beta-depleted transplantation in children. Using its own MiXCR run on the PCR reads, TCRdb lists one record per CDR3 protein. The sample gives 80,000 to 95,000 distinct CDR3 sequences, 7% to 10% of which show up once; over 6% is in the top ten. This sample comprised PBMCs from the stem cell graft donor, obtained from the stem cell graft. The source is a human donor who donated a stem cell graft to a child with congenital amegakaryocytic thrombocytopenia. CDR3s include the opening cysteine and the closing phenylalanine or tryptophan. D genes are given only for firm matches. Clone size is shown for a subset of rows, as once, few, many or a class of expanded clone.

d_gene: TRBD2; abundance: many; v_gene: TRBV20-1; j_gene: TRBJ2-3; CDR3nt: TGCAGTGCTCCTACTAGCGGGGCGGTAGATACGCAGTATTTT; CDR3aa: CSAPTSGAVDTQYF
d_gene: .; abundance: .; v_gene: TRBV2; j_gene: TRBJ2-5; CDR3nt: TGTGCCAGCAGGATCACTACGTACCAAGAGACCCAGTACTTC; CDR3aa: CASRITTYQETQYF
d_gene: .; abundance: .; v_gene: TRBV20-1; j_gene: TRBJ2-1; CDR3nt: TGCAGTGCTAGTCTGTATGCTACAAGGAATGAGCAGTTCTTC; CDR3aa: CSASLYATRNEQFF
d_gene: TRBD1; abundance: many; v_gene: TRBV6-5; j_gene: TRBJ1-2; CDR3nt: TGTGCCAGCAGTTACTCCGGGACAGGGTATTTAGGCTACACCTTC; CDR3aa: CASSYSGTGYLGYTF
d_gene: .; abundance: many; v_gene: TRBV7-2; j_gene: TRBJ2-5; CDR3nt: TGTGCCAGCAGTACTAGACAAGAGACCCAGTACTTC; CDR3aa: CASSTRQETQYF
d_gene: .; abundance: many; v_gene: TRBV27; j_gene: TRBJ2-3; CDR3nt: TGTGCCAGCAGGACTCGGGACTCACTCCCAGATACGCAGTATTTT; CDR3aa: CASRTRDSLPDTQYF
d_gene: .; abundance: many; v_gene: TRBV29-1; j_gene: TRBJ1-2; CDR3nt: TGCAGCGTTGAAGACTCCAACTATGGCTACACCTTC; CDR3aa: CSVEDSNYGYTF
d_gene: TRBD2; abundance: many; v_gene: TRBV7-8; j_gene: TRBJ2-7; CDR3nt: TGTGCCAGCAGGCCGACTAGCGGGATTGCCTACGAGCAGTACTTC; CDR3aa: CASRPTSGIAYEQYF
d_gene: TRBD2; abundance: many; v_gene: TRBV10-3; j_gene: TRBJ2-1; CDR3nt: TGTGCCATCAGCGAGACTAGCGGGGGGCGTGAGCAGTTCTTC; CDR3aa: CAISETSGGREQFF
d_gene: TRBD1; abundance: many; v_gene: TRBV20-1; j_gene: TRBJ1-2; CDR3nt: TGCAGTGCTAGGAACCGGGACAGGGTCTATGGCTACACCTTC; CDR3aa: CSARNRDRVYGYTF
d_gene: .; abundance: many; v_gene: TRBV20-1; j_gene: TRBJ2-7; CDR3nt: TGCAGTGCTGGCCGGGGGTACGAGCAGTACTTC; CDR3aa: CSAGRGYEQYF
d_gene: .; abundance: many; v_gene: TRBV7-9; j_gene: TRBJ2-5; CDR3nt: TGTGCCAGCAGCATCGGGGCCAGGAGGGAAGAGACCCAGTACTTC; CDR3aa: CASSIGARREETQYF
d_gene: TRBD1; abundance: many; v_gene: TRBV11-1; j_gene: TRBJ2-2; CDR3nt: TGTGCCAGCAGCTTTACAGGGGTTGGGAACACCGGGGAGCTGTTTTTT; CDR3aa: CASSFTGVGNTGELFF
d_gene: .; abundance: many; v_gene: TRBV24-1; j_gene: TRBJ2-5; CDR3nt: TGTGCCACCAGTGATGATCTGACTAGTACTATGGAGACCCAGTACTTC; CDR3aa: CATSDDLTSTMETQYF
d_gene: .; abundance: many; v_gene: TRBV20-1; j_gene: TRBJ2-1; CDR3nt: TGCAGTGCTGGGATCATCGGGGAGATGAACAATGAGCAGTTCTTC; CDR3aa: CSAGIIGEMNNEQFF
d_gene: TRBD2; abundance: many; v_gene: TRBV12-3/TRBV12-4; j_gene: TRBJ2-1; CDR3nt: TGTGCCAGCCTGCGGGAGAGGACGGGAAATGAGCAGTTCTTC; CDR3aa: CASLRERTGNEQFF
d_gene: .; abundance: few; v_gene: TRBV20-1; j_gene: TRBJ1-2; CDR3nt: TGCAGTGCTAGAGGACAAGGCTCAGGTGGCTACACCTTC; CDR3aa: CSARGQGSGGYTF
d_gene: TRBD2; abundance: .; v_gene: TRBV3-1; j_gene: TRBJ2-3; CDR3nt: TGTGCCAGCTCCAAACAGGACCCGGGGGGTCGGGCAGATACGCAGTATTTT; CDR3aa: CASSKQDPGGRADTQYF
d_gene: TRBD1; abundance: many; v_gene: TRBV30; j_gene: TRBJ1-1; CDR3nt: TGTGCCTGGAGTAAGCCGGGACAGGGCTACACTGAAGCTTTCTTT; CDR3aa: CAWSKPGQGYTEAFF
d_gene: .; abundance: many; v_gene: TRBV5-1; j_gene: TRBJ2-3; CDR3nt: TGCGCCAGCAGCTTGGAGAGCCGCACAGATACGCAGTATTTT; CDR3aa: CASSLESRTDTQYF
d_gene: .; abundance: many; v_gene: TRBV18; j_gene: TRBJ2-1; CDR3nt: TGTGCCAGCTCACCTCAAGTCAGGGGCAACAATGAGCAGTTCTTC; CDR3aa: CASSPQVRGNNEQFF
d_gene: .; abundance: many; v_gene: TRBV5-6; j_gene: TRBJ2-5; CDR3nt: TGTGCCAGCAGCGGGTTGGCAGACCTAGAAGAGACCCAGTACTTC; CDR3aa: CASSGLADLEETQYF
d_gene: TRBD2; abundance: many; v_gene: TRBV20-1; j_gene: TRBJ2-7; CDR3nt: TGCAGTGCTGATCCCAGCGGGGGGAGCTCCTACGAGCAGTACTTC; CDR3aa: CSADPSGGSSYEQYF
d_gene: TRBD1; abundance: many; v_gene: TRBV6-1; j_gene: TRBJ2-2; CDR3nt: TGTGCCAGCAGCCAAGGGACAGGCTATACCGGGGAGCTGTTTTTT; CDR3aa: CASSQGTGYTGELFF
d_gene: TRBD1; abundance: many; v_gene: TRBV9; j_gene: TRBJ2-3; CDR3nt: TGTGCCAGCAGCGTACTAACAGGGGCTGCCACAGATACGCAGTATTTT; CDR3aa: CASSVLTGAATDTQYF
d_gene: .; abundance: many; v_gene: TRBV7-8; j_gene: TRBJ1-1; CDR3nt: TGTGCCAGCAGCTTAGCCCCGGACACTGAAGCTTTCTTT; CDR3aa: CASSLAPDTEAFF
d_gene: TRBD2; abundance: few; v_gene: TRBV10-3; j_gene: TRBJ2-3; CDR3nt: TGTGCCAGCAAGCCGGGACTAGGCACAGATACGCAGTATTTT; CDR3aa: CASKPGLGTDTQYF
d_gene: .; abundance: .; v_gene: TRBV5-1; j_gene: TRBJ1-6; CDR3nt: TGCGCCAGCAGCTTCACGACAGCAGATAATTCACCCCTCCACTTT; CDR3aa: CASSFTTADNSPLHF
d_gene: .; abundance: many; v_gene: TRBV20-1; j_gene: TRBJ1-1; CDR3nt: TGCAGTGCAGTAGGAGACAGGTTTCACAAGAACACTGAAGCTTTCTTT; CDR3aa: CSAVGDRFHKNTEAFF
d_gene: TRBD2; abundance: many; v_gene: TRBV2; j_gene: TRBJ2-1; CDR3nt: TGTGCCAGCACTTCCCTAGCGGGAGGAACCTACAATGAGCAGTTCTTC; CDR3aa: CASTSLAGGTYNEQFF
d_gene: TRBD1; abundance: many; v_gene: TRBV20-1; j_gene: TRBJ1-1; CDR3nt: TGCAGTGCTAGAGACAGGGGGACTGAAGCTTTCTTT; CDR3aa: CSARDRGTEAFF
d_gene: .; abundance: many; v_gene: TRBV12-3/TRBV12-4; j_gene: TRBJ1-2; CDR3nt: TGTGCCAGCAGCCTAGGGCGCCCGTCGGGCTATGGCTACACCTTC; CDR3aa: CASSLGRPSGYGYTF
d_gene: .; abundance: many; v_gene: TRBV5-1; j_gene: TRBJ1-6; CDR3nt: TGCGCCAGCAGCTTGACTTCGGGAGGGACCAGGTCACCCCTCCACTTT; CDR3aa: CASSLTSGGTRSPLHF
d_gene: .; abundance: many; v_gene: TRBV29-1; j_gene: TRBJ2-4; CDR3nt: TGCAGCGTTAGTGGGAGAATGGCCAAAAACATTCAGTACTTC; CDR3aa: CSVSGRMAKNIQYF
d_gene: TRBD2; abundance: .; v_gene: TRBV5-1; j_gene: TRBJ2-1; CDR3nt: TGCGCCAGCAACGGAAATAGCGGGACTTTTAGCAATGAGCAGTTCTTC; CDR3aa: CASNGNSGTFSNEQFF
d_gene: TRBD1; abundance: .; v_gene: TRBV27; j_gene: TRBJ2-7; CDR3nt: TGTGCCAGCAGTGTTGGACAGGGCGGCGAGCAGTACTTC; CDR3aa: CASSVGQGGEQYF
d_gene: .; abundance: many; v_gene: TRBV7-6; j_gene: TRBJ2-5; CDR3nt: TGTGCCAGCTTCTCAGGCCAGTACCAAGAGACCCAGTACTTC; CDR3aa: CASFSGQYQETQYF
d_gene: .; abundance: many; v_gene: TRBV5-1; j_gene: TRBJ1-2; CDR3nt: TGCGCCAGCAGCTCGGGCCCAAGTGGCTACACCTTC; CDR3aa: CASSSGPSGYTF
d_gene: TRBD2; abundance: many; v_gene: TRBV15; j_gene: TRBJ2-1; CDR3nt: TGTGCCACCAGCAGGGCCGCAGGGAGGGCCTCCAATGAGCAGTTCTTC; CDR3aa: CATSRAAGRASNEQFF
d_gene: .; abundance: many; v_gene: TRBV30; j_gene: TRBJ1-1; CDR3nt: TGTGCCTGGGGAACCCGGAACACTGAAGCTTTCTTT; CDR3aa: CAWGTRNTEAFF
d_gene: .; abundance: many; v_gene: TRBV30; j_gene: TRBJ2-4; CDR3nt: TGTGCCTGGAGTGTACCCTGGCAGGGGGGCATTCAGTACTTC; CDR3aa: CAWSVPWQGGIQYF
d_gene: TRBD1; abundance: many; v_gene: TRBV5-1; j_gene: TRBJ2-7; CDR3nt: TGCGCCAGCAGCTTGCAGGGGGACGGTTACGAGCAGTACTTC; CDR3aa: CASSLQGDGYEQYF
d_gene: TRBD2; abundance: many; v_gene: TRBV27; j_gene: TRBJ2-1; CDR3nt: TGTGCCAGCAGTCCCGGGACTAGCGGATACAATGAGCAGTTCTTC; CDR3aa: CASSPGTSGYNEQFF
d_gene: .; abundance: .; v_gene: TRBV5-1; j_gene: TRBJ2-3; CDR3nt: TGCGCCAGCAGCTTGACGGTCACAGATACGCAGTATTTT; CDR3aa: CASSLTVTDTQYF
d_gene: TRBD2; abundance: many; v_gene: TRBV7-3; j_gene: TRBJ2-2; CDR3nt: TGTGCCAGCAGCCACGTGGCTAGCGGAAGTTGGGGCACCGGGGAGCTGTTTTTT; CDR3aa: CASSHVASGSWGTGELFF
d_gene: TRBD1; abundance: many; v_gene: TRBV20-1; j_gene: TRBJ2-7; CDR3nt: TGCAGTGGTAGCAGGGGGCGAGGTAACTACGAGCAGTACTTC; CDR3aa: CSGSRGRGNYEQYF
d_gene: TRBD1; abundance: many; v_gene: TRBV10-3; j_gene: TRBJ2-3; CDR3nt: TGTGCCATCTGGGACAGGGTTACAGATACGCAGTATTTT; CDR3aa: CAIWDRVTDTQYF
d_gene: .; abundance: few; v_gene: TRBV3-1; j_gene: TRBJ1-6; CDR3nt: TGTGCCAGCAGCCAAGACAGGAGCCCACCCCTCCACTTT; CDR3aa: CASSQDRSPPLHF
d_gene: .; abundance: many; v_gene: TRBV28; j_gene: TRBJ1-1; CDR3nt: TGTGCCAGCGGCGAACAGGGTAACACTGAAGCTTTCTTT; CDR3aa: CASGEQGNTEAFF
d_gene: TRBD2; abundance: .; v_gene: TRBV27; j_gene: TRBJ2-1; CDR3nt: TGTGCCAGCAGTCGCGGACTAGCGGGATACAATGAGCAGTTCTTC; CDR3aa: CASSRGLAGYNEQFF